This T cell receptor (delta chain) was recorded in a study of γδ T cells in repeated Plasmodium falciparum infection (dated by TCRdb to the early 2020s). General notes on the study: The natural-infection arm enrolled Malian children exposed to intense seasonal malaria transmission, compared against age and gender matched Australian children. Five or six malaria-naive U.S. adults underwent four controlled human malaria infections by bites from P. falciparum NF54-infected Anopheles stephensi mosquitoes over approximately 590 days. Controlled-infection subjects were sampled at baseline, immediately before selected infections, and 21 days after each infection. Malian gammadelta TCR repertoires were analysed cross-sectionally in periods with no transmission and longitudinally across episodes of acute febrile malaria. The study looked at how repeated Plasmodium falciparum infection shapes the human gammadelta T cell repertoire, using both natural infection in Mali and controlled human malaria infection. General findings and caveats noted by the study authors: Generalizability was limited because the Malian cohort was drawn from a small rural village of predominantly one ethnic group. Vgamma9/Vdelta2+ TCR repertoires showed a highly stable polyclonal repertoire over time and infection, with many inter-individual overlapping TCRgamma sequences. Compared with the repertoires of Australian children, the Vdelta2-negative gammadelta TCR repertoires of Malian children appeared more clonally expanded, less diverse and less shared. The controlled-infection cohort was small, limiting analysis of inter-individual variability in gammadelta T cell responses. In Vdelta2-negative gammadelta TCR repertoires, which were largely Vdelta1+, repeated controlled infections appeared to drive waves of new clonotype selection.

For this clone: The target of this receptor is not known. Given a far larger clone just one base away, this is likely a sequencing read error. The same CDR3 is also encoded by other DNA sequences in this sample.

The library was built by means of multiplex PCR. Sequenced on an Illumina MiSeq. From each sorted gammadelta T cell sample, both TCR gamma (TRG) and TCR delta (TRD) chains were sequenced. The original methods were these. Clonotype tree plots, accumulated frequency of the top 20 clonotypes, diversity index (DI) and D75 metrics were included in the repertoire analyses. TCRdb reanalyzed the public reads with the CATT caller, and identical DNA sequences were merged afterwards. The V and J calls shown here were made by TCRdb, not taken from the authors' results. The sample data list about 50,000 delta-chain clones, and roughly 2% of these were observed just once. Less than 30% of the sample lies in the top ten. The CDR3 goes from the cysteine to the phenylalanine over 24 residues. Only CDR3 DNA is held: 72 bases, read in frame from base 1. At the junction V is shortened by 0 bases and J by 2 bases, with 40 bases in between. According to the germline V gene, CDR1 reads TSWWSYY and CDR2 reads QGS.

For bulk TCR repertoire analysis, Vgamma9/Vdelta2+ and Vdelta2-negative gammadelta T cell populations were flow-sorted out of peripheral blood mononuclear cells. The sequence derives from a pool of human donors (malaria-infected and uninfected, not separated). Specimen: gamma-delta T cells from blood. The sequence is built from TRDV1 and TRDJ4, with the D call perhaps TRDD2 or TRDD3, each one matching 8 bases. As TCRdb names no J gene, one was assigned here on the basis of a DNA match to germline. The CDR3 in this case is CALGELTFPLPTGPTGGYARPLIF. The DNA sequence is given as TGTGCTCTTGGGGAACTAACTTTTCCGCTTCCTACGGGTCCTACTGGGGGGTACGCGAGACCCCTGATCTTT.